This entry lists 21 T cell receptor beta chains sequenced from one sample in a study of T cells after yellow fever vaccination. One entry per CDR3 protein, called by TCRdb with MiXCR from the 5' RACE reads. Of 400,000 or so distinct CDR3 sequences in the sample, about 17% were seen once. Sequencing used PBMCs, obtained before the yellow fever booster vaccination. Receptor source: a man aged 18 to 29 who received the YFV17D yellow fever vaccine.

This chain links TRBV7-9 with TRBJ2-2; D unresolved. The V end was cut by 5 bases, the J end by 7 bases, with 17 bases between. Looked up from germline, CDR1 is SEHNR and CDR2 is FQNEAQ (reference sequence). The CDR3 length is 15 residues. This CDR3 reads CASSIPPGPSGELFF. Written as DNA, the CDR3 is TGTGCCAGCAGCATTCCCCCGGGTCCGAGCGGGGAGCTGTTTTTT.

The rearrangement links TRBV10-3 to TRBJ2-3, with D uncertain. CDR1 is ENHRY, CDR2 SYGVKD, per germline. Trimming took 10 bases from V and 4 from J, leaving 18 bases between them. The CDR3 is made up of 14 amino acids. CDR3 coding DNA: TGTGCCACCCACCGATCCACCAGCGCAGATACGCAGTATTTT. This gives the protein CATHRSTSADTQYF.

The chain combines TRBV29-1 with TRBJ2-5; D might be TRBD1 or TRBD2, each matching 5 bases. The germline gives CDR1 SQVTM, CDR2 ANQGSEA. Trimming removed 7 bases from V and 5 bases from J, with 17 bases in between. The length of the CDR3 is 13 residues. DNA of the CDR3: TGCAGCGGGGGACGGGGCGGTGGGGAGACCCAGTACTTC. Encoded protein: CSGGRGGGETQYF.

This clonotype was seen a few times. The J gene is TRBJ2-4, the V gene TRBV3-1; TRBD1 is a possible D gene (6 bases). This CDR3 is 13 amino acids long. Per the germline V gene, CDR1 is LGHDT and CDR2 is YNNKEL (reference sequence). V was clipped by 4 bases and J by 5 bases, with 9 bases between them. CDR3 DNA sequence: TGTGCCAGCAGCCCGTGGACAGAAAACATTCAGTACTTC. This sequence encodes CASSPWTENIQYF.

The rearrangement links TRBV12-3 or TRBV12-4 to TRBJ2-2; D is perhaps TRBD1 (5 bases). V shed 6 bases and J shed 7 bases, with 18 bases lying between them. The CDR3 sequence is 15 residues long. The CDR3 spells CASSPWSQGGGELFF. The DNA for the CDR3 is TGTGCCAGCAGCCCATGGTCCCAGGGCGGCGGGGAGCTGTTTTTT.

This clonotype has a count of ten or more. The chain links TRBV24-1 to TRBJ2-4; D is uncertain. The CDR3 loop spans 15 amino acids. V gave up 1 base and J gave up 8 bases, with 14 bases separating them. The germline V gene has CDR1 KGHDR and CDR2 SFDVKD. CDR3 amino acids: CATSDFGQRIHIQYF. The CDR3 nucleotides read TGTGCCACCAGTGATTTCGGCCAGAGGATACACATTCAGTACTTC.

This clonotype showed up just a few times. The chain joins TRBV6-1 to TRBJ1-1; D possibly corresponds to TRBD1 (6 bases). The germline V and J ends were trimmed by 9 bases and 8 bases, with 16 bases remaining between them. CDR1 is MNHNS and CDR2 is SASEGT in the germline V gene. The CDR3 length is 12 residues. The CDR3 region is CASLEGQPEAFF. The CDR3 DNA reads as TGTGCCAGTCTGGAAGGACAGCCCGAAGCTTTCTTT.

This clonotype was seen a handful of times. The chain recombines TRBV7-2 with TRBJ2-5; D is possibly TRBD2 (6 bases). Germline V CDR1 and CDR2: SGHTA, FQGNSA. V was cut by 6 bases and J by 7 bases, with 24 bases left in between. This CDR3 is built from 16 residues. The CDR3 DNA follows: TGTGCCAGCAGTCTATCCCTAGCGTCGCCAAGGGGGACCCAGTACTTC. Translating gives CASSLSLASPRGTQYF.

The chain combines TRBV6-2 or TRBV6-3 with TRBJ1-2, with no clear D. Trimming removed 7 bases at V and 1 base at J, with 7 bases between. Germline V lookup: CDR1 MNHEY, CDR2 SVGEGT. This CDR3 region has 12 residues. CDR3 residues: CASKDYNYGYTF. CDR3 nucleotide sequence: TGTGCCAGCAAGGATTATAACTATGGCTACACCTTC.

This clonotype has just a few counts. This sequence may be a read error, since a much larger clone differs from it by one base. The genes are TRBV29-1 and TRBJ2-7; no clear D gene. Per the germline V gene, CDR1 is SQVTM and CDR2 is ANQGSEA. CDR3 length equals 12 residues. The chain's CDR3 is CIVGDTSYEQYF. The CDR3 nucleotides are TGCATCGTTGGGGATACATCCTACGAGCAGTACTTC.

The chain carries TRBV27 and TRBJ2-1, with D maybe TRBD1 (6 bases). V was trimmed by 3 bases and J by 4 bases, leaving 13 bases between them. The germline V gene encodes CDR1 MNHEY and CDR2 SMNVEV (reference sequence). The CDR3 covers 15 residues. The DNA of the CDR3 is TGTGCCAGCAGTTTGAGGGACACGGTTTACAATGAGCAGTTCTTC. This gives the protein CASSLRDTVYNEQFF.

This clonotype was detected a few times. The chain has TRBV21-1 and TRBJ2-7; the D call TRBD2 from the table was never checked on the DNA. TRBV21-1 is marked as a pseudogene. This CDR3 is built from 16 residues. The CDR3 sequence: CASSKVKRGPLYEQYV. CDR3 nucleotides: TGTGCCAGCAGCAAAGTTAAGCGGGGACCCTTATACGAGCAGTACGTC.

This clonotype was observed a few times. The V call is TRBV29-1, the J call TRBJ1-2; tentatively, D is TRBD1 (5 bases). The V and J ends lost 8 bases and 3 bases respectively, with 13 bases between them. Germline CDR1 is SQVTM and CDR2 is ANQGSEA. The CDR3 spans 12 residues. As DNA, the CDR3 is TGCAGCACGACAGTAGAGGACTATGGCTACACCTTC. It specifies CSTTVEDYGYTF.

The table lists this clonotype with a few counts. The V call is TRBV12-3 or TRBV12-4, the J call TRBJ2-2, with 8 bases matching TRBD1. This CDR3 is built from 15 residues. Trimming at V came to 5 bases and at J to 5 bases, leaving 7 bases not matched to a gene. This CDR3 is CASSVRQGLTGELFF. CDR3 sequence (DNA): TGTGCCAGCAGTGTGAGACAGGGGTTAACCGGGGAGCTGTTTTTT.

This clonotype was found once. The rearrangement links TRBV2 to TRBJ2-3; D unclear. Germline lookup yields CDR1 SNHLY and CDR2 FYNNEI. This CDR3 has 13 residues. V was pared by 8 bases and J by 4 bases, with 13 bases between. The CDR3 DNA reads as TGTGCCAGCGCCGGGCGGCTGGCAGATACGCAGTATTTT. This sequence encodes CASAGRLADTQYF.

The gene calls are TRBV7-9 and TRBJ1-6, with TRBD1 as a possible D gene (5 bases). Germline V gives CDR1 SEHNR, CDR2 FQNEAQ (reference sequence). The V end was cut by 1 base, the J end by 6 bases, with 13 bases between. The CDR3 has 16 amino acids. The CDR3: CASSLEAYGANSPLHF. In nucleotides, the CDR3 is TGTGCCAGCAGCTTAGAGGCGTACGGGGCTAATTCACCCCTCCACTTT. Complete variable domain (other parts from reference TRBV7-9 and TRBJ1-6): DTGVSQNPRHKITKRGQNVTFRCDPISEHNRLYWYRQTLGQGPEFLTYFQNEAQLEKSRLLSDRFSAERPKGSFSTLEIQRTEQGDSAMYLCASSLEAYGANSPLHFGNGTRLTVT.

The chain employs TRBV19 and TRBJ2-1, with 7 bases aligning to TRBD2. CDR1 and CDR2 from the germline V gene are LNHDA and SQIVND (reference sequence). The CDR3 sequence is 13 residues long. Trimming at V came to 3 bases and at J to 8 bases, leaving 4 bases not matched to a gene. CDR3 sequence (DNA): TGTGCCAGTAGTATTGGGAGCGGGGATGAGCAGTTCTTC. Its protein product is CASSIGSGDEQFF.

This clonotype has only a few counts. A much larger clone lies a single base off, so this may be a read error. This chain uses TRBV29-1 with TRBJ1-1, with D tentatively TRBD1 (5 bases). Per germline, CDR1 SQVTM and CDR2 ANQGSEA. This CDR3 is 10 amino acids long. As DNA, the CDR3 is TGCAGCGGGATGGACACTGAAGATTTCTTT. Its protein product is CSGMDTEDFF.

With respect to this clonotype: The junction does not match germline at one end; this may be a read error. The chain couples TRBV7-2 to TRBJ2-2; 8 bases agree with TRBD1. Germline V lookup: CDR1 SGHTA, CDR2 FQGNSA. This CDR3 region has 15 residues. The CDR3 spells CASRPGGPNTGVLFF. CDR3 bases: TGTGCCAGCAGACCAGGGGGCCCGAACACCGGGGTGCTGTTTTTT.

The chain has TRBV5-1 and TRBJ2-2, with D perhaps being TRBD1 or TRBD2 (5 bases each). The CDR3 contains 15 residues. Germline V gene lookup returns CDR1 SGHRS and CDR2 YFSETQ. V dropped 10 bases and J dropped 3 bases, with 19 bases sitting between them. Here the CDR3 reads CASRVWGPDTGELFF. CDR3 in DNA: TGCGCCTCGCGTGTGTGGGGACCGGACACCGGGGAGCTGTTTTTT.

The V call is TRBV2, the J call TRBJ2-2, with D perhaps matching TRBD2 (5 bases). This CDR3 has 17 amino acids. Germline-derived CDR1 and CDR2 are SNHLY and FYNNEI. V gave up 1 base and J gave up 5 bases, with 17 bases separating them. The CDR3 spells CASSEGGLVRFTGELFF. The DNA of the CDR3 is TGTGCCAGCAGTGAAGGCGGGCTAGTGCGTTTTACCGGGGAGCTGTTTTTT.